The T cell receptor beta chain under discussion was sequenced for a study of shared clonotypes between healthy human individuals. Study as a whole: Per donor, three plates held CD4 naive cells, three held CD4 memory, two held CD8 naive and one held CD8 memory.

The assay used deep level. As originally analysed: From ImmunoSEQ came sequences covering only the junction and carrying no quality scores, so filtering differed. The data were produced by immunoSEQ multiplex PCR, yet TCRdb's version contains in-frame clones alone and is incomplete. That table supplies the V and J calls and clone size; D and trimming were determined from the DNA. Here the sample spans 2 million to 3 million clones, 93% being singletons. The receptor comes from a man aged 18 to 30 in good health. Some clones in this sample may be carry-over from other donors' samples. Sequenced sample: naive CD4+ T cells from PBMCs. Specified subset: CD45RA+ positively selected.

The CDR3 sequence is CAWRRAPWSSPLHF. DNA for the CDR3: TGTGCCTGGAGAAGGGCCCCTTGGAGTTCACCCCTCCACTTT. This rearrangement joins TRBV30 to TRBJ1-6; D call uncertain. The CDR3 is 14 amino acids. Trimming stripped 3 bases from V and 9 bases from J, with 15 bases between. Germline V gene data show CDR1 as GTSNPN and CDR2 as SVGIG (reference sequence).